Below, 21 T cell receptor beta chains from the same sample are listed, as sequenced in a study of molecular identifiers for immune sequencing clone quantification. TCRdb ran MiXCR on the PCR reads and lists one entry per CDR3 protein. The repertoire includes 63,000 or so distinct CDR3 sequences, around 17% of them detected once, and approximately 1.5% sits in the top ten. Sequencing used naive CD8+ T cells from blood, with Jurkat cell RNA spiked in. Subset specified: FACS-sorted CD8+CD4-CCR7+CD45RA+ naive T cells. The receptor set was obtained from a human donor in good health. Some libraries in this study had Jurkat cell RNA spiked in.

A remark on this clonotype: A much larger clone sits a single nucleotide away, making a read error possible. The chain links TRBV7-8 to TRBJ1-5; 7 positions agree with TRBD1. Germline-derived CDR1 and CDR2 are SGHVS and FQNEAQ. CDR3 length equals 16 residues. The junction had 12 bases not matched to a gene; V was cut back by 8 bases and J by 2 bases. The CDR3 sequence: CASGYRDSYGNQPQHF. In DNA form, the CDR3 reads TGTGCCAGCGGCTACCGGGACAGCTATGGCAATCAGCCCCAGCATTTT.

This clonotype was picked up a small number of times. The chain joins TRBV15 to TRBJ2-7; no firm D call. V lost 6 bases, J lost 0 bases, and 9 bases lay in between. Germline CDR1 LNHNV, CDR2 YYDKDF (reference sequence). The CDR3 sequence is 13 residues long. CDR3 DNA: TGTGCCACCAGGAGCTCAAGCTCCTACGAGCAGTACTTC. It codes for CATRSSSSYEQYF.

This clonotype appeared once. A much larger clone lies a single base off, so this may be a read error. The CDR3 loop reads CASSFPAGSRTSTDTQYF. The CDR3 bases are TGTGCCAGCAGCTTTCCAGCGGGATCAAGAACCAGCACAGATACGCAGTATTTT. The chain links TRBV7-2 to TRBJ2-3; 7 nucleotides align to TRBD2. CDR1 and CDR2 from the germline V gene are SGHTA and FQGNSA. V trimming: 3 bases; J trimming: 0 bases; junction bases outside the gene matches: 12. CDR3 size: 18 residues.

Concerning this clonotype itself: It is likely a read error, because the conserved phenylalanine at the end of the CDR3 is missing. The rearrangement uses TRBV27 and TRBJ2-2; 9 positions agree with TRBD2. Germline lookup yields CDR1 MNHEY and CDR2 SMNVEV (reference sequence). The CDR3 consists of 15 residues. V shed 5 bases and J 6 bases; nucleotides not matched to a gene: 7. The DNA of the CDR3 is TGTGCCAGCAGTATGGTGACTAGCGGTTCCGGGGAGCTGTTTCTT. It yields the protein CASSMVTSGSGELFL.

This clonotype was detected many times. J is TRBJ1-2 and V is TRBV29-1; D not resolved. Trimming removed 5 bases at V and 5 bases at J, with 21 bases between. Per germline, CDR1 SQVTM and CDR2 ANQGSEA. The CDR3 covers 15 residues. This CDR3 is CSVPRTEVPRYGYTF. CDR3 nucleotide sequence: TGCAGCGTTCCCCGAACGGAGGTCCCTAGGTATGGCTACACCTTC.

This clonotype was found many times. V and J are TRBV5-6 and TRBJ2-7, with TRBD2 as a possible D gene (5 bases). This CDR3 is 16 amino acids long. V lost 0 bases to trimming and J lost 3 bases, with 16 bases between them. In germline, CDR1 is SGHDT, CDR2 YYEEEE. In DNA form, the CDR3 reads TGTGCCAGCAGCTTGGCCGAGGGCCTGTCAGTCTACGAGCAGTACTTC. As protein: CASSLAEGLSVYEQYF.

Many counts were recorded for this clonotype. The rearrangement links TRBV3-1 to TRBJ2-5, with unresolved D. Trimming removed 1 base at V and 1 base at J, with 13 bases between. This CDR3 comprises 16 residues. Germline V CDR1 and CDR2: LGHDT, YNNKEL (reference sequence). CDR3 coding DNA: TGTGCCAGCAGCCAAGTGCTGACCCAAACCCAAGAGACCCAGTACTTC. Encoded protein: CASSQVLTQTQETQYF.

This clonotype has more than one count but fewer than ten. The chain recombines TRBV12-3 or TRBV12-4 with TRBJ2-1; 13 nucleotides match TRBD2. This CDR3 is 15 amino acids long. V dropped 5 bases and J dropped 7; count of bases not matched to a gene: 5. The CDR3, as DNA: TGTGCCAGCAGTATACTAGCGGGAGGGCCTAATGAGCAGTTCTTC. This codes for CASSILAGGPNEQFF.

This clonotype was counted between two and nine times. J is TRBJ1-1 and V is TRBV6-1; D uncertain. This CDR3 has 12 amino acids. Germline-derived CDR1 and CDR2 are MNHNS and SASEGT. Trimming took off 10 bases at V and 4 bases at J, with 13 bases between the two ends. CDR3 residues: CATLKGSTEAFF. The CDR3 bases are TGTGCCACACTAAAGGGCAGCACTGAAGCTTTCTTT.

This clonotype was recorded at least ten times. CDR3 sequence reads: CASSSAPDRQNSPLHF. The CDR3 DNA is TGCGCCAGCAGCTCCGCCCCGGACAGGCAAAATTCACCCCTCCACTTT. V usage is TRBV5-1 and J usage is TRBJ1-6; 7 nucleotides align to TRBD1. V trimming: 3 bases; J trimming: 7 bases; junction bases outside the gene matches: 10. Looked up from germline, CDR1 is SGHRS and CDR2 is YFSETQ. There are 16 residues in the CDR3.

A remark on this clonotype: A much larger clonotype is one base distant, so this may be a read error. The CDR3 loop reads CASGPGRTAALNYEQYF. CDR3 DNA: TGTGCCAGCGGACCGGGACGGACGGCGGCCCTTAATTACGAGCAGTACTTC. The chain links TRBV6-2 or TRBV6-3 to TRBJ2-7, with D possibly being TRBD1 or TRBD2 (5 bases each). Germline CDR1 is MNHEY and CDR2 is SVGEGT. CDR3 size: 17 residues. Trimming took 8 bases from V and 4 from J, leaving 27 bases between them.

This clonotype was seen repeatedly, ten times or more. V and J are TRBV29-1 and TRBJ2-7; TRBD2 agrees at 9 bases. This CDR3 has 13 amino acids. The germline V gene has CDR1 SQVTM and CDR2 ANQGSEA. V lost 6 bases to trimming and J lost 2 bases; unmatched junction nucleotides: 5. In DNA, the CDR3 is TGCAGCGTCAGGACTAGCGCCGCCTACGAGCAGTACTTC. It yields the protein CSVRTSAAYEQYF.

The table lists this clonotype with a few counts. CDR3 nucleotide sequence: TGTGCCAGCAGTTTAGGGACTAGAGGGACCCAAGAGACCCAGTACTTC. It translates to CASSLGTRGTQETQYF. V is TRBV27 and J is TRBJ2-5; 8 nucleotides line up with TRBD2. Germline V lookup: CDR1 MNHEY, CDR2 SMNVEV (reference sequence). The CDR3 is 16 amino acids. The ends lost 2 bases at V and 1 base at J; junction bases unmatched: 6.

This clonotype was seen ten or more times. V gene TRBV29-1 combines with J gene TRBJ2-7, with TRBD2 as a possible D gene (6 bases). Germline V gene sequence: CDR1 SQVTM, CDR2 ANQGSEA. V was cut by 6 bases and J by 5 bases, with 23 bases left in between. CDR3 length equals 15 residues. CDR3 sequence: CSVLGVSRGVDEQYF. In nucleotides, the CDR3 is TGCAGCGTCCTTGGGGTTTCGCGGGGAGTTGACGAGCAGTACTTC.

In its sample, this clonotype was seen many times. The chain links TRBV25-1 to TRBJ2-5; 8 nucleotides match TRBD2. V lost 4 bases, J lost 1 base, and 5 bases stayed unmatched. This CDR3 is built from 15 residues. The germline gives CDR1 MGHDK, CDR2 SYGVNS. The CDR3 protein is CASSGSGDLQETQYF. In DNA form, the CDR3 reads TGTGCCAGCAGTGGTAGCGGGGACCTCCAAGAGACCCAGTACTTC. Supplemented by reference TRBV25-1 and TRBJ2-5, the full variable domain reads EADIYQTPRYLVIGTGKKITLECSQTMGHDKMYWYQQDPGMELHLIHYSYGVNSTEKGDLSSESTVSRIRTEHFPLTLESARPSHTSQYLCASSGSGDLQETQYFGPGTRLLVL.

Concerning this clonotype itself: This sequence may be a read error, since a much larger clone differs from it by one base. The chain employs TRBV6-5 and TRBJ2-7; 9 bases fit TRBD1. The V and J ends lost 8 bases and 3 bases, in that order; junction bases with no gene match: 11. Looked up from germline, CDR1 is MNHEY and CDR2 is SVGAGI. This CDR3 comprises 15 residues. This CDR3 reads CASDGGQGLLYEQYF. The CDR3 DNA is TGTGCCAGCGACGGGGGACAGGGCCTACTCTACGAGCAGTACTTC.

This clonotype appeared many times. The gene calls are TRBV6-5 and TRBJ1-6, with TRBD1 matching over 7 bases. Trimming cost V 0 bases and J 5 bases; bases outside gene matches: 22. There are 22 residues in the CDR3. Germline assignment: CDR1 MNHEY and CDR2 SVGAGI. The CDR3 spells CASSYSIGRKLRDSRDNSPLHF. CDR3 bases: TGTGCCAGCAGTTACTCGATTGGCCGGAAACTCCGGGACAGCCGAGATAATTCACCCCTCCACTTT.

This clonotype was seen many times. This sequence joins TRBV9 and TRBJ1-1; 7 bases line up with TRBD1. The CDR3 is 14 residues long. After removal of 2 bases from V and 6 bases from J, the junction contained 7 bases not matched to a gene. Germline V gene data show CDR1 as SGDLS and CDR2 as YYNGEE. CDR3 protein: CASSVRGQNSEAFF. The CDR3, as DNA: TGTGCCAGCAGCGTCCGGGGACAGAATTCTGAAGCTTTCTTT.

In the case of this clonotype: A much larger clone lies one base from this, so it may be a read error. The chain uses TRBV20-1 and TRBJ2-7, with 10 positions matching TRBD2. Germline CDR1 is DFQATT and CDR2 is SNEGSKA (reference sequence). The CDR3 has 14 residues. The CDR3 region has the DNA TGCAGTGCCGGTATAGGACTAGCGGTATACGGGCAGTACTTC. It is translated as CSAGIGLAVYGQYF.

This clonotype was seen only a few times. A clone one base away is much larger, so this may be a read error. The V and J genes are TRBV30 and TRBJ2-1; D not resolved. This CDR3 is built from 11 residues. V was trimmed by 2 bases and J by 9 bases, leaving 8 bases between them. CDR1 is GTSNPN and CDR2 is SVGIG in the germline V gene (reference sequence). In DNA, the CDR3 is TGTGCCTGGAGTCCAGCTGTTGAGCAGTTCTTC. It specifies CAWSPAVEQFF.

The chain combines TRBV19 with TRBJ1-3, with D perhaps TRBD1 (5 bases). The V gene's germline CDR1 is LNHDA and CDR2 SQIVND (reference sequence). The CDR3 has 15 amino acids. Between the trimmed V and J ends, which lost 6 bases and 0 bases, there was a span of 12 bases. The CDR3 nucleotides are TGTGCCAGTAGCGTACGGGGCTACTCTGGAAACACCATATATTTT. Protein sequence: CASSVRGYSGNTIYF.